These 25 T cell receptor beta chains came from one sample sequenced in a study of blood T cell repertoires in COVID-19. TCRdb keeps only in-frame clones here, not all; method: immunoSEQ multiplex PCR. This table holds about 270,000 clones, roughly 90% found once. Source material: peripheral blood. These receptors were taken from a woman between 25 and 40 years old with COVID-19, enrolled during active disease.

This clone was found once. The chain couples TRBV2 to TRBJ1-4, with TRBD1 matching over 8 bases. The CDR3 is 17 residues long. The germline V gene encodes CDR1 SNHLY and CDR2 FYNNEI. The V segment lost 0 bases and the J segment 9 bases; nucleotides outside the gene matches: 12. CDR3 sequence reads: CASSEAQGRGLGKKLFF. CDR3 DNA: TGTGCCAGCAGTGAAGCGCAAGGCAGGGGGCTAGGGAAAAAACTGTTTTTT.

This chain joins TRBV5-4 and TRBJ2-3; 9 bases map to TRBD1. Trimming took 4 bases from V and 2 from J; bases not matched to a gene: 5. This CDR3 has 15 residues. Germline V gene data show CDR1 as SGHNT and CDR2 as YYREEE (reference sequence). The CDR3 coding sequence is TGTGCCAGCAGCCAAACAGGGGGCGTCACAGATACGCAGTATTTT. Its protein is CASSQTGGVTDTQYF. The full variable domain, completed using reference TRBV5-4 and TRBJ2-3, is ETGVTQSPTHLIKTRGQQVTLRCSSQSGHNTVSWYQQALGQGPQFIFQYYREEENGRGNFPPRFSGLQFPNYSSELNVNALELDDSALYLCASSQTGGVTDTQYFGPGTRLTVL.

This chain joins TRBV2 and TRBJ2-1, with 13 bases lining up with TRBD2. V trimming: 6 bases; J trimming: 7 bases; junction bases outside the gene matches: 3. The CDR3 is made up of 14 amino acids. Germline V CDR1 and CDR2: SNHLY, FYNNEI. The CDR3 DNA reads TGTGCCAGCAGCGGACTAGCGGGAGAGAATGAGCAGTTCTTC. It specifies CASSGLAGENEQFF.

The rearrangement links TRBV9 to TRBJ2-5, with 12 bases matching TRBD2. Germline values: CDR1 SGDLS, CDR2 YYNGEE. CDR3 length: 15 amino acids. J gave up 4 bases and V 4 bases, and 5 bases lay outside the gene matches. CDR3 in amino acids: CASSTRLAGVETQYF. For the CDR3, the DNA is TGTGCCAGCAGCACACGACTAGCGGGGGTAGAGACCCAGTACTTC.

DNA of the CDR3: TGTGCCAGTAGTATAGATCAGTCCGAGCAGTACTTC. Its protein product is CASSIDQSEQYF. The chain carries TRBV19 and TRBJ2-7; D remains ambiguous. Deletions cut 0 bases from V and 6 bases from J, with 6 bases between. Germline CDR1 LNHDA, CDR2 SQIVND (reference sequence). This CDR3 is 12 amino acids long.

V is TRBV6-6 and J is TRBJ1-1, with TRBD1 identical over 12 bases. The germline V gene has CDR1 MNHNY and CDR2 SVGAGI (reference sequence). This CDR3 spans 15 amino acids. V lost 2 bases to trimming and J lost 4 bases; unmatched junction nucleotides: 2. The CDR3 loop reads CASSYGTGGLTEAFF. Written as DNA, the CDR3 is TGTGCCAGCAGTTACGGGACAGGGGGCCTCACTGAAGCTTTCTTT.

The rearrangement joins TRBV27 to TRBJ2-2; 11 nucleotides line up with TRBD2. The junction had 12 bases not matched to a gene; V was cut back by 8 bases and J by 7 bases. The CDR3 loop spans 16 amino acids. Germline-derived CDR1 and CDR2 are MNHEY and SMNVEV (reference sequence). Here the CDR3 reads CASLLSGGAGDGELFF. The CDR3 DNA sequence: TGTGCCAGCCTCCTTAGCGGGGGGGCGGGAGACGGGGAGCTGTTTTTT.

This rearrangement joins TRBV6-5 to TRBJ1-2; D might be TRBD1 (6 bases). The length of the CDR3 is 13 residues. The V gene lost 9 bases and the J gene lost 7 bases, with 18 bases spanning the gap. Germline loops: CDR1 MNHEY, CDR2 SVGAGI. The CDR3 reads CASQSAGTSGYTF. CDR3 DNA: TGTGCCAGTCAATCGGCAGGGACATCTGGCTACACCTTC.

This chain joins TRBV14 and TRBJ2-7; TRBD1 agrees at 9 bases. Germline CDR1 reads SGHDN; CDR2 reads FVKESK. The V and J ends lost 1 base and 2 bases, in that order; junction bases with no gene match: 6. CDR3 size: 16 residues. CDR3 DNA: TGTGCCAGCAGCCAAGCTCAGGGGACAGGGACCTACGAGCAGTACTTC. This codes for CASSQAQGTGTYEQYF.

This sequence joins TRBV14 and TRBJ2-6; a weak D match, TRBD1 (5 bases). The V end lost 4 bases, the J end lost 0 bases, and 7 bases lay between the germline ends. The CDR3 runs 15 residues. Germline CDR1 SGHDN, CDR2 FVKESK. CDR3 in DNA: TGTGCCAGCAGCCTCAGGGACTCTGGGGCCAACGTCCTGACTTTC. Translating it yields CASSLRDSGANVLTF. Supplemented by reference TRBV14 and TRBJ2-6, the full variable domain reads EAGVTQFPSHSVIEKGQTVTLRCDPISGHDNLYWYRRVMGKEIKFLLHFVKESKQDESGMPNNRFLAERTGGTYSTLKVQPAELEDSGVYFCASSLRDSGANVLTFGAGSRLTVL.

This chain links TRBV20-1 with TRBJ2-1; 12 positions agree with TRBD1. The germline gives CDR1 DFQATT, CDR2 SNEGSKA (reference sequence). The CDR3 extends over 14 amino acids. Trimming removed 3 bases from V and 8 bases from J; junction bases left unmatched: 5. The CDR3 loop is CSASWDRGLDEQFF. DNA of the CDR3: TGCAGTGCTAGTTGGGACAGGGGGCTCGATGAGCAGTTCTTC.

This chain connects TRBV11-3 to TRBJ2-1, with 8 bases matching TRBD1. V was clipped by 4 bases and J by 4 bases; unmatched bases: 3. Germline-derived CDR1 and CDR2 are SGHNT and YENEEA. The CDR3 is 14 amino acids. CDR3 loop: CASSSDREYNEQFF. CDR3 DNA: TGTGCCAGCAGCTCGGACAGGGAGTACAATGAGCAGTTCTTC.

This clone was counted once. The CDR3 nucleotides are TGTGCCAGCAGTTACCAGGGGTTACGTGAAAAACTGTTTTTT. Encoded protein: CASSYQGLREKLFF. The chain links TRBV6-5 to TRBJ1-4, with D perhaps TRBD1 (6 bases). With 2 bases removed from V and 7 bases from J, the gap between germline ends came to 11 bases. This CDR3 is 14 amino acids long. Germline-derived CDR1 and CDR2 are MNHEY and SVGAGI.

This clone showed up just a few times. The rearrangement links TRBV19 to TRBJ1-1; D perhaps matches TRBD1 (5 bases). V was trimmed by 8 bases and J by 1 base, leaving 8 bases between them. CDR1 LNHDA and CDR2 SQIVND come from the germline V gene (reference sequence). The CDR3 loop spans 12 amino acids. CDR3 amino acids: CASATGNTEAFF. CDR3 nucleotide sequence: TGTGCCAGTGCAACAGGGAACACTGAAGCTTTCTTT.

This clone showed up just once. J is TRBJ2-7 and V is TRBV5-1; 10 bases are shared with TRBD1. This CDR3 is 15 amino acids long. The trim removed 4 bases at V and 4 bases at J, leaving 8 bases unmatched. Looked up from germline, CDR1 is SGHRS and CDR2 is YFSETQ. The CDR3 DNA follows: TGCGCCAGCAGCCCGCGCGGGACAGGGGTGTACGAGCAGTACTTC. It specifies CASSPRGTGVYEQYF.

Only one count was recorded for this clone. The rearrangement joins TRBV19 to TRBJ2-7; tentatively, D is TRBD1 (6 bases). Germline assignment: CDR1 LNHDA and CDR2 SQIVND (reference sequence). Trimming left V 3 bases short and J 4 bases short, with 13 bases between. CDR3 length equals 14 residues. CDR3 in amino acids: CASSISAGEYEQYF. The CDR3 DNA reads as TGTGCCAGTAGTATTAGTGCAGGGGAATACGAGCAGTACTTC.

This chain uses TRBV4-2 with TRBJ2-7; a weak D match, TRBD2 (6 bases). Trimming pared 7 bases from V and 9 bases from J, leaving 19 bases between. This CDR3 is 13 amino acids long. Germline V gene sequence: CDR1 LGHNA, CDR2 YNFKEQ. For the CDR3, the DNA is TGTGCCAGCAATGGCGGGGAAGACGCTAGGCAGTACTTC. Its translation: CASNGGEDARQYF.

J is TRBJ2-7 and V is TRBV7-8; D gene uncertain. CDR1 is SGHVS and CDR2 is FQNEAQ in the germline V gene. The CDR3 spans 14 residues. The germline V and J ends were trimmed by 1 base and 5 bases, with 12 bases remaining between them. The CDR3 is CASSLVGPVDEQYF. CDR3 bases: TGTGCCAGCAGCTTAGTTGGCCCTGTGGACGAGCAGTACTTC.

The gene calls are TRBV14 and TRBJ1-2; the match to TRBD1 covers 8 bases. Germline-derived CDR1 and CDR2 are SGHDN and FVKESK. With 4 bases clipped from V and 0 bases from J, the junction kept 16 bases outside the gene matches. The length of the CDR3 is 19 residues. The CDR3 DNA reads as TGTGCCAGCAGCCGTACTGATTTCAGGGGGCGAAGAACTAACTATGGCTACACCTTC. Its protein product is CASSRTDFRGRRTNYGYTF.

CDR3: CASSERRRMDTGELFF. The DNA for the CDR3 is TGTGCCAGCAGTGAAAGGAGGAGAATGGACACCGGGGAGCTGTTTTTT. J is TRBJ2-2 and V is TRBV6-1, with D perhaps TRBD2 (5 bases). Germline assignment: CDR1 MNHNS and CDR2 SASEGT. The CDR3 totals 16 residues. V lost 2 bases, J lost 3 bases, and 13 bases lay in between.

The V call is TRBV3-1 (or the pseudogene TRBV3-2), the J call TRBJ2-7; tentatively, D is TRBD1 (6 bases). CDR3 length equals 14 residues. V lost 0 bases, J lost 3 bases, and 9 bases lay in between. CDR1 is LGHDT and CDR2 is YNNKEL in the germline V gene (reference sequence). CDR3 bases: TGTGCCAGCAGCCAAGATCTAGGGGGCTACGAGCAGTACTTC. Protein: CASSQDLGGYEQYF.

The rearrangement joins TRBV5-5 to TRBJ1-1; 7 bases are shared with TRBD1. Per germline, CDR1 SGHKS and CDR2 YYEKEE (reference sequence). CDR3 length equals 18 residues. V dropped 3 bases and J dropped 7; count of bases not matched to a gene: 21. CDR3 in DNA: TGTGCCAGCAGCTCATATCCTTTCGGGACAGATGGGTTAAATGAAGCTTTCTTT. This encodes CASSSYPFGTDGLNEAFF.

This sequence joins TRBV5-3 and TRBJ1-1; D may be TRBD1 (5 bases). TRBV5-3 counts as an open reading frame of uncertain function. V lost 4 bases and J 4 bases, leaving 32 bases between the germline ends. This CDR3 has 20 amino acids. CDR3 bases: TGTGCCAGAAGCGTGGGAAGGGAGGGGACCAACTTTACCCCGAGCACTGAAGCTTTCTTT. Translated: CARSVGREGTNFTPSTEAFF.

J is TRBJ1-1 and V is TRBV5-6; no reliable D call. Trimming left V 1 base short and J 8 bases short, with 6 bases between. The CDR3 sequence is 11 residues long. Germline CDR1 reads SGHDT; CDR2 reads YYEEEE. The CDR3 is CASSLLGEAFF. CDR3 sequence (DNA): TGTGCCAGCAGCTTGCTCGGGGAAGCTTTCTTT.

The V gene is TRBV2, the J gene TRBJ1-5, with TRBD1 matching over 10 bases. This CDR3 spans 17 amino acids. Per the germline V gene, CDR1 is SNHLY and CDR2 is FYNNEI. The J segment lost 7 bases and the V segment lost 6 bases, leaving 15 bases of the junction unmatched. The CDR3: CASREIPGQGTGQPQHF. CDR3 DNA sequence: TGTGCCAGCAGGGAAATACCGGGACAGGGGACGGGACAGCCCCAGCATTTT. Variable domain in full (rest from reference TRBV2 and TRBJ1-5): EPEVTQTPSHQVTQMGQEVILRCVPISNHLYFYWYRQILGQKVEFLVSFYNNEISEKSEIFDDQFSVERPDGSNFTLKIRSTKLEDSAMYFCASREIPGQGTGQPQHFGDGTRLSIL.